This T cell receptor beta chain is from a study of blood T cell repertoires in COVID-19. The protocol was immunoSEQ multiplex PCR, while the TCRdb copy is restricted to in-frame clones and leaves out a portion. The repertoire holds approximately 26,000 clones, with approximately 77% as singletons. V shed 1 base and J shed 6 bases, with 12 bases lying between them. Per germline, CDR1 SEHNR and CDR2 FQNEAQ (reference sequence). The CDR3 is 14 residues long. This TCR was sampled from a man at least 80 years old with active or convalescent COVID-19. The rearrangement uses TRBV7-9 and TRBJ1-1; D not certain. Input material: peripheral blood. The DNA for the CDR3 is TGTGCCAGCAGCTTAGTTCGGGGAACTTCTGAAGCTTTCTTT. It encodes CASSLVRGTSEAFF.